The rows below give T cell receptor beta chains drawn from one sample of a study of blood T cell repertoires in COVID-19. Method: immunoSEQ multiplex PCR; TCRdb's copy keeps in-frame clones and lacks some. The repertoire holds about 60,000 clones, with around four fifths as singletons. Input material: peripheral blood. These receptors all come from a human donor in a cohort sampled during active COVID-19. Each CDR3 is given with its conserved first and last residue. Each record gives: D gene, clone size, V gene, J gene, CDR3 protein, CDR3 DNA. D genes are given only for firm matches. Clone size, where shown, is once, few, many, or a class for clones that have expanded.

-	-	TRBV10-2	TRBJ2-7	CASSEAGGTGEQYF	TGCGCCAGCAGTGAGGCCGGGGGTACTGGGGAGCAGTACTTC
-	once	TRBV7-2	TRBJ1-2	CASSLLAQGNGYTF	TGTGCCAGCAGCTTACTTGCGCAGGGGAATGGCTACACCTTC
TRBD2	-	TRBV9	TRBJ2-3	CASSVLAGGLGTDTQYF	TGTGCCAGCAGCGTTCTAGCGGGGGGCCTTGGAACAGATACGCAGTATTTT
TRBD2	-	TRBV6-1	TRBJ2-2	CASSDRRGDTGELFF	TGTGCCAGCAGTGATCGGCGGGGGGACACCGGGGAGCTGTTTTTT
-	few	TRBV25-1	TRBJ1-4	CASSEAGEEKLFF	TGTGCCAGCAGTGAGGCGGGGGAAGAAAAACTGTTTTTT
-	few	TRBV5-1	TRBJ2-7	CASSLATGVYEQYF	TGCGCCAGCAGCTTGGCCACGGGGGTTTACGAGCAGTACTTC
-	-	TRBV29-1	TRBJ1-1	CSARKAQNTEAFF	TGCAGCGCTCGAAAAGCCCAGAACACTGAAGCTTTCTTT
-	few	TRBV5-4	TRBJ1-1	CASTLMGGNTEAFF	TGTGCCAGCACCTTGATGGGGGGGAACACTGAAGCTTTCTTT
TRBD2	-	TRBV10-3	TRBJ2-3	CAISAASGVDTQYF	TGTGCCATCAGTGCCGCTAGCGGGGTGGATACGCAGTATTTT
-	-	TRBV29-1	TRBJ1-1	CSVGRRNTEAFF	TGCAGCGTAGGGAGAAGGAACACTGAAGCTTTCTTT
-	few	TRBV18	TRBJ1-5	CASSPPTGGGNQPQHF	TGTGCCAGCTCACCGCCGACGGGAGGAGGCAATCAGCCCCAGCATTTT
-	-	TRBV30	TRBJ2-5	CAWSLAQETQYF	TGTGCCTGGAGTCTAGCCCAAGAGACCCAGTACTTC
-	few	TRBV18	TRBJ2-7	CASSAGVHEQYF	TGTGCCAGCTCAGCAGGGGTCCACGAGCAGTACTTC
-	-	TRBV7-3	TRBJ2-1	CASSRWGGKYNEQFF	TGTGCCAGCAGCCGCTGGGGCGGGAAGTACAATGAGCAGTTCTTC
-	-	TRBV19	TRBJ2-7	CASSISTGYEQYF	TGTGCCAGTAGTATTAGTACAGGGTACGAGCAGTACTTC
-	-	TRBV5-1	TRBJ1-6	CASSWGEGDLHF	TGCGCCAGCAGCTGGGGCGAAGGGGATCTCCACTTT
TRBD2	-	TRBV6-2/TRBV6-3	TRBJ2-7	CASSYPGASGIPSYEQYF	TGTGCCAGCAGTTACCCCGGTGCTAGCGGTATCCCCTCCTACGAGCAGTACTTC
TRBD1	many	TRBV7-3	TRBJ1-2	CASSPGTGANYGYTF	TGTGCCAGCAGCCCCGGGACAGGAGCTAACTATGGCTACACCTTC
TRBD2	-	TRBV12-5	TRBJ2-1	CASGSSAAGGGYNEQFF	TGTGCTAGTGGTTCTTCAGCGGCGGGAGGAGGCTACAATGAGCAGTTCTTC
-	-	TRBV19	TRBJ1-2	CASKKRSNYGYTF	TGTGCCAGTAAAAAGCGATCTAACTATGGCTACACCTTC
TRBD1	-	TRBV27	TRBJ2-7	CASRRTGPYEQYF	TGTGCCAGCAGACGGACAGGGCCCTACGAGCAGTACTTC
TRBD1	once	TRBV7-8	TRBJ2-7	CASSLGQGGTYEQYF	TGTGCCAGCAGCCTGGGACAGGGGGGCACCTACGAGCAGTACTTC
-	few	TRBV19	TRBJ1-1	CASSKRGMNTEAFF	TGTGCCAGTAGCAAGCGGGGAATGAACACTGAAGCTTTCTTT
-	-	TRBV4-2	TRBJ2-7	CASSRTSRGPYEQYF	TGTGCCAGCAGCCGGACATCCAGGGGTCCCTACGAGCAGTACTTC
TRBD2	-	TRBV14	TRBJ2-1	CASSQELAGASEQFF	TGTGCCAGCAGCCAAGAATTAGCGGGAGCCAGTGAGCAGTTCTTC
-	-	TRBV19	TRBJ1-1	CASRTRGAGGTEAFF	TGTGCCAGTAGAACCCGAGGAGCCGGGGGCACTGAAGCTTTCTTT
-	-	TRBV5-1	TRBJ2-1	CASSLEDSVYEQFF	TGCGCCAGCAGCTTGGAAGATTCAGTCTATGAGCAGTTCTTC
-	-	TRBV6-5	TRBJ1-4	CASSSRTPSTNEKLFF	TGTGCCAGCAGTTCACGGACACCTTCAACTAATGAAAAACTGTTTTTT
TRBD2	-	TRBV24-1	TRBJ2-1	CATSDLQIGTSGYNEQFF	TGTGCCACCAGTGATTTGCAAATCGGGACTAGCGGATACAATGAGCAGTTCTTC
-	-	TRBV6-4	TRBJ2-3	CASSAIPGGTDTQYF	TGTGCCAGCAGTGCCATACCCGGGGGCACAGATACGCAGTATTTT
-	-	TRBV3-1/TRBV3-2	TRBJ1-2	CASSHHGLRGASNYGYTF	TGTGCCAGCAGCCACCACGGACTCCGGGGAGCTTCTAACTATGGCTACACCTTC
-	-	TRBV19	TRBJ2-1	CASSIASRGGKGNEQFF	TGTGCCAGTAGTATAGCTTCCCGCGGCGGGAAGGGGAATGAGCAGTTCTTC
-	once	TRBV5-6	TRBJ2-1	CASSSRWRANEQFF	TGTGCCAGCAGCTCCAGGTGGAGGGCCAATGAGCAGTTCTTC
-	-	TRBV28	TRBJ1-1	CASRPIGTLNTEAFF	TGTGCCAGCAGGCCGATTGGTACACTGAACACTGAAGCTTTCTTT
TRBD2	-	TRBV19	TRBJ2-1	CASSIRRERNNEQFF	TGTGCCAGTAGTATCAGGCGGGAGCGTAACAATGAGCAGTTCTTC
-	-	TRBV6-5	TRBJ1-1	CASSFPSGWSTEAFF	TGTGCCAGCAGCTTTCCCTCGGGTTGGAGCACTGAAGCTTTCTTT
-	-	TRBV9	TRBJ2-3	CASSVGVSAPGETQYF	TGTGCCAGCAGCGTAGGGGTAAGCGCCCCGGGGGAGACGCAGTATTTT
-	-	TRBV7-3	TRBJ2-7	CASSPSGSRSEQYF	TGTGCCAGCAGCCCCTCCGGGAGCCGGTCTGAGCAGTACTTC
-	-	TRBV19	TRBJ2-2	CASSIMEDTGELFF	TGTGCCAGTAGTATTATGGAGGACACCGGGGAGCTGTTTTTT